These 16 T cell receptor beta chains were all obtained from the same sample, sequenced in a study of OX40 agonist ivuxolimab in advanced cancers. Sequencing used immunoSEQ multiplex PCR; TCRdb keeps in-frame clones, though not all of them. The sample contains about 21,000 clones, about 79% of which appear only once. This specimen consisted of CD4+ or CD8+ T cells sorted from blood, obtained in a trial of the OX40 agonist ivuxolimab. These receptors originate from an adult with an advanced solid tumor such as melanoma, head and neck, liver or kidney cancer.

In DNA, the CDR3 is TGTGCCAGCAGTTTAGTACAAGTGAACACTGAAGCTTTCTTT. This gives the protein CASSLVQVNTEAFF. This chain connects TRBV28 to TRBJ1-1; D remains unclear. V lost 2 bases, J lost 0 bases, and 7 bases lay in between. The CDR3 covers 14 residues. The V gene's germline CDR1 is MDHEN and CDR2 SYDVKM.

This chain uses TRBV7-3 with TRBJ2-5; unclear D gene. V was cut by 2 bases and J by 5 bases, with 15 bases left in between. CDR3 length: 15 residues. Per the germline V gene, CDR1 is SGHTA and CDR2 is FQGTGA. In DNA, the CDR3 is TGTGCCAGCAGCTTAGATAGGAAACCTAGGGAGACCCAGTACTTC. This translates into CASSLDRKPRETQYF.

J is TRBJ1-5 and V is TRBV5-8; no reliable D call. The CDR3 has 15 amino acids. Trimming stripped 7 bases from V and 5 bases from J, with 19 bases between. Germline V CDR1 and CDR2: SGHTS, YDEGEE. DNA of the CDR3: TGTGCCAGCGATTCAGGAAGCGGACTATATCAGCCCCAGCATTTT. Its translation: CASDSGSGLYQPQHF.

A single count supports this clone. The CDR3 nucleotides read TGCGCCAGCAGCCAGTCAGGGGCGACGTTTGACATTCAGTACTTC. It is translated as CASSQSGATFDIQYF. The chain uses TRBV4-1 and TRBJ2-4; D is perhaps TRBD1 (6 bases). This CDR3 region has 15 residues. The V gene lost 3 bases and the J gene lost 8 bases, with 17 bases spanning the gap. Germline V gene lookup returns CDR1 MGHRA and CDR2 YSYEKL.

This clone was counted many times. The chain couples TRBV9 to TRBJ1-2, with D tentatively TRBD1 (5 bases). The CDR3 totals 16 residues. V was shortened by 2 bases and J by 4 bases, with 18 bases between the two germline ends. Germline values: CDR1 SGDLS, CDR2 YYNGEE. The CDR3 loop is CASSVYQGPSSYGYTF. The CDR3 DNA is TGTGCCAGCAGCGTTTACCAGGGACCCAGTTCCTATGGCTACACCTTC.

The chain has TRBV28 and TRBJ2-2; a weak D match, TRBD1 (6 bases). The CDR3 spans 16 residues. V lost 5 bases to trimming and J lost 2 bases, with 15 bases between them. Per germline, CDR1 MDHEN and CDR2 SYDVKM. The DNA for the CDR3 is TGTGCCAGCAGTAAATTCCGGGACACCAACACCGGGGAGCTGTTTTTT. Translated, it gives CASSKFRDTNTGELFF.

The chain employs TRBV2 and TRBJ1-1; D perhaps matches TRBD1 (5 bases). The CDR3 runs to 14 residues. V gave up 4 bases and J gave up 2 bases, with 11 bases separating them. Germline V CDR1 and CDR2: SNHLY, FYNNEI. The CDR3 protein is CASSAYRRNTEAFF. The CDR3 DNA follows: TGTGCCAGCAGTGCGTACAGGAGAAACACTGAAGCTTTCTTT.

This rearrangement joins TRBV7-3 to TRBJ2-1; D ambiguous. Germline-derived CDR1 and CDR2 are SGHTA and FQGTGA. V was clipped by 8 bases and J by 4 bases, with 12 bases between them. CDR3 length equals 13 residues. The DNA of the CDR3 is TGTGCCAGCGCCTTAGCTGAGTACAATGAGCAGTTCTTC. Its protein product is CASALAEYNEQFF.

This chain links TRBV28 with TRBJ2-1, with 8 positions matching TRBD1. J gave up 5 bases and V 0 bases, and 6 bases lay outside the gene matches. Germline V gene data show CDR1 as MDHEN and CDR2 as SYDVKM. The CDR3 covers 16 residues. The CDR3: CASSLWIDRGHNEQFF. The CDR3 region has the DNA TGTGCCAGCAGTTTATGGATTGACAGGGGTCACAATGAGCAGTTCTTC.

This rearrangement joins TRBV5-5 to TRBJ2-1; 11 nucleotides match TRBD1. Germline CDR1 SGHKS, CDR2 YYEKEE (reference sequence). This CDR3 contains 16 residues. V was pared by 6 bases and J by 9 bases, with 14 bases of the junction left unmatched. CDR3: CASTHLRTGGGGEQFF. In DNA form, the CDR3 reads TGTGCCAGCACCCATCTTAGGACAGGGGGCGGAGGTGAGCAGTTCTTC.

In this sample, this clone turned up once. V and J are TRBV2 and TRBJ2-5; 8 bases agree with TRBD2. Germline V gene data show CDR1 as SNHLY and CDR2 as FYNNEI. Trimming cost V 5 bases and J 7 bases; bases outside gene matches: 12. CDR3 length: 15 amino acids. The CDR3 bases are TGTGCCAGCAGTCCAAGAGCGGGCGCGGGGGGGACCCAGTACTTC. Amino acid sequence: CASSPRAGAGGTQYF.

The CDR3 DNA is TGTGCCAGCAGCTTAGTGGGCGGTACCGGGGAGCTGTTTTTT. Amino acids: CASSLVGGTGELFF. This chain connects TRBV7-9 to TRBJ2-2; D unclear. Trimming left V 1 base short and J 5 bases short, with 8 bases between. Germline V CDR1 and CDR2: SEHNR, FQNEAQ (reference sequence). The CDR3 consists of 14 residues.

This clone showed up just a few times. This chain's CDR3 is CASSEGTSGTDTQYF. CDR3 sequence (DNA): TGTGCCAGCAGTGAAGGGACTAGCGGAACAGATACGCAGTATTTT. The J gene is TRBJ2-3, the V gene TRBV2; 10 bases are a match to TRBD2. With V trimmed by 1 base and J by 3 bases, 1 base remained unmatched. The CDR3 contains 15 residues. CDR1 is SNHLY, CDR2 FYNNEI, per germline.

In the case of this clone: The sample contains more than one DNA sequence encoding this CDR3. This chain joins TRBV6-5 and TRBJ2-1, with D uncertain. Trimming removed 0 bases from V and 6 bases from J, with 3 bases in between. The CDR3 runs 12 residues. Germline-derived CDR1 and CDR2 are MNHEY and SVGAGI. This CDR3 reads CASSYSGNEQFF. In DNA form, the CDR3 reads TGTGCCAGCAGTTACTCGGGCAATGAGCAGTTCTTC.

J is TRBJ2-3 and V is TRBV6-6; the D is unclear. The germline V gene has CDR1 MNHNY and CDR2 SVGAGI (reference sequence). The CDR3 totals 14 residues. Trimming removed 1 base from V and 2 bases from J, with 7 bases in between. The CDR3 DNA reads as TGTGCCAGCAGTTACTTGGGATACACAGATACGCAGTATTTT. It yields the protein CASSYLGYTDTQYF.

This chain links TRBV7-6 with TRBJ2-2, with 8 bases matching TRBD2. Unmatched junction bases numbered 5, after V lost 5 bases and J lost 0 bases. Germline values: CDR1 SGHVS, CDR2 FNYEAQ. This CDR3 is built from 16 residues. CDR3 amino acids: CASSPMTSANTGELFF. CDR3 bases: TGTGCCAGCAGCCCAATGACTAGCGCGAACACCGGGGAGCTGTTTTTT.